What follows is one T cell receptor (beta chain) and its context. No antigen is known for it. Attachment of unique molecular identifiers was made to individual cDNA molecules. TCRdb ran MiXCR on the 5' RACE reads and lists one entry per CDR3 protein. Of approximately 79,000 distinct CDR3 sequences detected, 9.5% to 15% appear once; the ten largest clones hold 1% to 1.4%. Trimming left V 4 bases short and J 10 bases short, with 13 bases between. The CDR3 contains 12 residues. Germline V lookup: CDR1 MNHEY, CDR2 SVGEGT. The sample is drawn from a study of early T cells in non-severe SARS-CoV-2 infection. As for the study in general: Sequencing input comprised bulk RNA from unsorted whole blood; chain pairing was not available. Study results and limitations: Clonotype matching in VDJdb favored anti-spike CD8 responses and did not capture private and CD4 specificities.

The chain has TRBV6-2 or TRBV6-3 and TRBJ1-1, with a possible D match to TRBD1 (5 bases). Sequencing was carried out using whole blood. This TCR derives from an adult who was a healthcare worker with PCR-confirmed SARS-CoV-2 infection or an uninfected control (not recorded which). CDR3 sequence reads: CASSFPLGGAFF. CDR3 DNA sequence: TGTGCCAGCAGTTTTCCTCTCGGGGGAGCTTTCTTT.